The 30 T cell receptor beta chains presented below share a single source sample, sequenced in a study of beta chain features in type 1 diabetes. Expressed TCRB transcripts were sequenced after all isolated RNA was converted to cDNA. This table comes from immunoSEQ multiplex PCR, and its TCRdb copy is limited to in-frame clones, with some not included. The sample carries hundreds of thousands of clones, 15% to 20% recorded once. Material: naive CD4+ T cells from blood. These receptors all stem from a young woman in good health.

About this clone: Other DNA sequences within the sample encode an identical CDR3. The rearrangement links TRBV28 to TRBJ2-7; D is uncertain. CDR1 is MDHEN and CDR2 is SYDVKM in the germline V gene. Between the trimmed V and J ends, which lost 5 bases and 2 bases, there was a span of 7 bases. CDR3 length: 12 residues. CDR3 protein: CASSLYTYEQYF. For the CDR3, the DNA is TGTGCCAGCAGTCTTTATACCTACGAGCAGTACTTC.

This clone was found a few times. The rearrangement joins TRBV9 to TRBJ1-1; perhaps TRBD1 as D (5 bases). Germline V gives CDR1 SGDLS, CDR2 YYNGEE. Between the trimmed V and J ends, which lost 3 bases and 3 bases, there was a span of 12 bases. There are 14 residues in the CDR3. The CDR3 DNA follows: TGTGCCAGCAGCGCGTCCGAGGGGTACACTGAAGCTTTCTTT. Translating gives CASSASEGYTEAFF.

V and J are TRBV4-1 and TRBJ2-7; D is uncertain. This CDR3 has 14 amino acids. Germline V lookup: CDR1 MGHRA, CDR2 YSYEKL. V was shortened by 4 bases and J by 1 base, with 11 bases between the two germline ends. As DNA, the CDR3 is TGCGCCAGCAGCCCCGGCACGGAGTCCTACGAGCAGTACTTC. Protein product: CASSPGTESYEQYF.

The chain uses TRBV15 and TRBJ2-1, with TRBD2 as a possible D gene (6 bases). The CDR3 runs 15 residues. Trimming removed 7 bases at V and 0 bases at J, with 13 bases between. Germline lookup yields CDR1 LNHNV and CDR2 YYDKDF (reference sequence). The CDR3 loop is CATTPGLSSYNEQFF. The CDR3 nucleotides read TGTGCCACCACCCCGGGACTTAGCTCCTACAATGAGCAGTTCTTC. Supplemented by reference TRBV15 and TRBJ2-1, the full variable domain reads DAMVIQNPRYQVTQFGKPVTLSCSQTLNHNVMYWYQQKSSQAPKLLFHYYDKDFNNEADTPDNFQSRRPNTSFCFLDIRSPGLGDTAMYLCATTPGLSSYNEQFFGPGTRLTVL.

The chain is built from TRBV18 and TRBJ1-2, with D unresolved. Germline-derived CDR1 and CDR2 are KGHSH and LQKENI. V lost 5 bases, J lost 4 bases, and 11 bases lay in between. This CDR3 has 13 residues. The CDR3 bases are TGTGCCAGCTCAGCGGACTTCCTCTATGGCTACACCTTC. This encodes CASSADFLYGYTF.

CDR3 coding DNA: TGTGCCAGCAGTTATGGGTTGGCCGGGGAGCTGTTTTTT. Protein: CASSYGLAGELFF. The chain employs TRBV6-6 and TRBJ2-2; D remains ambiguous. The germline V and J ends were trimmed by 3 bases and 6 bases, with 8 bases remaining between them. Germline V gene lookup returns CDR1 MNHNY and CDR2 SVGAGI (reference sequence). The CDR3 sequence is 13 residues long.

This clone came up a few times. V and J are TRBV28 and TRBJ2-7, with D perhaps assigned TRBD1 or TRBD2 (5 bases each). The CDR3 contains 15 residues. Germline V gene data show CDR1 as MDHEN and CDR2 as SYDVKM. Trimming took 1 base from V and 0 from J, leaving 10 bases between them. CDR3 sequence reads: CASSLLGTVSYEQYF. CDR3 in DNA: TGTGCCAGCAGTTTATTAGGGACCGTCTCCTACGAGCAGTACTTC.

The sample holds a few counts of this clone. The chain combines TRBV7-2 with TRBJ2-1, with TRBD2 matching over 12 bases. The CDR3 extends over 15 amino acids. The V gene's germline CDR1 is SGHTA and CDR2 FQGNSA. V trimming: 5 bases; J trimming: 3 bases; junction bases outside the gene matches: 2. The CDR3 region is CASSRTSGIYNEQFF. The CDR3 DNA follows: TGTGCCAGCAGCCGGACTAGCGGGATCTACAATGAGCAGTTCTTC.

The rearrangement uses TRBV10-2 and TRBJ2-3, with D perhaps TRBD2 (6 bases). Germline V lookup: CDR1 WSHSY, CDR2 SAAADI. The V gene lost 5 bases and the J gene lost 5 bases, with 14 bases spanning the gap. The CDR3 is 14 residues long. CDR3 sequence: CASSLPGVQDTQYF. The CDR3 DNA is TGCGCCAGCAGTCTACCGGGAGTTCAAGATACGCAGTATTTT.

The V gene is TRBV29-1, the J gene TRBJ2-5; 8 nucleotides align to TRBD1. This CDR3 is 14 amino acids long. CDR1 is SQVTM and CDR2 is ANQGSEA in the germline V gene. V shed 2 bases and J 2 bases; nucleotides not matched to a gene: 4. The CDR3 coding sequence is TGCAGCGTTGAATGGTACAGGGGGCAAGAGACCCAGTACTTC. Its translation is CSVEWYRGQETQYF.

This clone was seen only a few times. V and J are TRBV9 and TRBJ2-7; 10 bases align to TRBD2. Germline trimming cut 0 bases from V and 4 bases from J; bases unmatched to any gene: 7. Germline-derived CDR1 and CDR2 are SGDLS and YYNGEE. The CDR3 contains 16 residues. The CDR3 sequence: CASSVADSGRLYEQYF. CDR3 DNA: TGTGCCAGCAGCGTAGCTGATAGCGGGAGGTTATACGAGCAGTACTTC.

The rearrangement joins TRBV7-2 to TRBJ2-1; the D gene is possibly TRBD1 (5 bases). V was trimmed by 3 bases and J by 7 bases, leaving 19 bases between them. This CDR3 comprises 16 residues. Per germline, CDR1 SGHTA and CDR2 FQGNSA. Written as DNA, the CDR3 is TGTGCCAGCAGCTTTCGTGATGGGGCCTATGGGAATGAGCAGTTCTTC. Its translation is CASSFRDGAYGNEQFF.

The chain is built from TRBV6-1 and TRBJ1-2; 7 positions match TRBD1. V was clipped by 3 bases and J by 6 bases; unmatched bases: 10. The CDR3 length is 15 residues. In germline, CDR1 is MNHNS, CDR2 SASEGT. The CDR3 sequence: CASSENRGPLNGYTF. The CDR3 DNA sequence: TGTGCCAGCAGTGAGAACAGGGGTCCTCTAAATGGCTACACCTTC.

The chain links TRBV4-2 to TRBJ1-1; D uncertain. The ends were cut back, 5 bases at V and 2 bases at J, with 21 bases in the middle. This CDR3 region has 17 residues. In germline, CDR1 is LGHNA, CDR2 YNFKEQ. The CDR3 loop reads CASSLVFHGESNTEAFF. The CDR3 DNA is TGTGCCAGCAGCTTAGTTTTCCATGGGGAGAGTAACACTGAAGCTTTCTTT.

This chain's CDR3 is CAISGTDLAAQETQYF. In DNA form, the CDR3 reads TGTGCCATCAGTGGGACCGATCTAGCGGCCCAAGAGACCCAGTACTTC. The rearrangement uses TRBV10-3 and TRBJ2-5; 7 bases match TRBD2. In germline, CDR1 is ENHRY, CDR2 SYGVKD. The CDR3 contains 16 residues. With V trimmed by 4 bases and J by 1 base, 9 bases remained unmatched.

CDR3 bases: TGTGCCAGCTCACGCCGTCTTGACAACGGTAATGAAAAACTGTTTTTT. Translated: CASSRRLDNGNEKLFF. The rearrangement links TRBV18 to TRBJ1-4; D unresolved. The V gene lost 4 bases and the J gene lost 4 bases, with 16 bases spanning the gap. CDR1 is KGHSH, CDR2 LQKENI, per germline. This CDR3 region has 16 residues.

Notes on this clone: Within the sample, other DNA sequences also encode this same CDR3. The gene calls are TRBV5-1 and TRBJ2-5; D may correspond to TRBD1 or TRBD2 (6 bases each). The CDR3 has 14 residues. In germline, CDR1 is SGHRS, CDR2 YFSETQ. The germline V and J ends were trimmed by 2 bases and 5 bases, with 13 bases remaining between them. In DNA form, the CDR3 reads TGCGCCAGCAGCTTACAGGGTCGGGGGGAGACCCAGTACTTC. Translation gives CASSLQGRGETQYF.

A remark on this clone: Within the sample, other DNA sequences also encode this same CDR3. The V gene is TRBV20-1, the J gene TRBJ1-1, with no clear D. V lost 6 bases, J lost 1 base, and 6 bases lay in between. Germline V gene lookup returns CDR1 DFQATT and CDR2 SNEGSKA (reference sequence). The CDR3 covers 11 residues. The CDR3, as DNA: TGCAGTGCCCCCGGGAACACTGAAGCTTTCTTT. It translates to CSAPGNTEAFF.

This clone came up a few times. V gene TRBV11-2 combines with J gene TRBJ2-5, with D perhaps matching TRBD2 (5 bases). Looked up from germline, CDR1 is SGHAT and CDR2 is FQNNGV. The CDR3 sequence is 15 residues long. With 2 bases removed from V and 7 bases from J, the gap between germline ends came to 17 bases. CDR3 residues: CASSLPGTRMGTQYF. DNA of the CDR3: TGTGCCAGCAGCTTACCAGGCACTAGGATGGGGACCCAGTACTTC.

The chain is built from TRBV4-1 and TRBJ2-7; a possible D gene is TRBD1 (5 bases). Trimming shortened V by 1 base and J by 3 bases, and 13 bases separated the two germline ends. The CDR3 covers 15 residues. The germline V gene has CDR1 MGHRA and CDR2 YSYEKL. CDR3 region: CASSQVDGQGYEQYF. CDR3 nucleotide sequence: TGCGCCAGCAGCCAAGTCGACGGCCAGGGCTACGAGCAGTACTTC.

The chain carries TRBV27 and TRBJ1-2; 11 bases fit TRBD1. The germline V gene has CDR1 MNHEY and CDR2 SMNVEV (reference sequence). V lost 4 bases, J lost 7 bases, and 5 bases stayed unmatched. CDR3 length equals 14 residues. CDR3 DNA sequence: TGTGCCAGCAGTTCGGACAGGGGGCTCAGTGGCTACACCTTC. Its protein is CASSSDRGLSGYTF.

This clone was seen a handful of times. This chain uses TRBV28 with TRBJ2-1, with D perhaps TRBD1 (6 bases). The CDR3 length is 12 residues. The germline V gene encodes CDR1 MDHEN and CDR2 SYDVKM. V was trimmed by 5 bases and J by 12 bases, leaving 14 bases between them. CDR3 residues: CASSQGRRGQFF. CDR3 nucleotides: TGTGCCAGCAGTCAAGGTCGCAGGGGGCAGTTCTTC.

The sample holds a few counts of this clone. A much larger clone is a single base away; this may be a read error. The same CDR3 also results from other DNA sequences found in this sample. J is TRBJ2-7 and V is TRBV27; D not certain. The germline gives CDR1 MNHEY, CDR2 SMNVEV (reference sequence). The V end lost 2 bases, the J end lost 4 bases, and 3 bases lay between the germline ends. The CDR3 has 11 residues. This CDR3 reads CASSLRYEQYF. In DNA form, the CDR3 reads TGTGCCAGCAGTTTAAGGTACGAGCAGTACTTC.

The sample holds one count of this clone. This chain uses TRBV5-8 with TRBJ2-4, with TRBD2 matching over 12 bases. CDR3 length equals 15 residues. Germline CDR1 reads SGHTS; CDR2 reads YDEGEE. V shed 7 bases, J shed 6 bases, and the junction held 8 bases outside the gene matches. Here the CDR3 reads CASQLLAGGPNIQYF. CDR3 sequence (DNA): TGTGCCAGCCAACTTCTAGCGGGAGGGCCAAACATTCAGTACTTC.

This clone came up a few times. The genes are TRBV11-2 and TRBJ1-2, with D perhaps matching TRBD1 (6 bases). Germline V CDR1 and CDR2: SGHAT, FQNNGV. V lost 3 bases, J lost 4 bases, and 18 bases lay in between. The CDR3 length is 16 residues. The CDR3 DNA sequence: TGTGCCAGCAGCTTGGGCTCAGGGGATAGCGGCTATGGCTACACCTTC. It specifies CASSLGSGDSGYGYTF.

This clone was seen more than once but under ten times. The V call is TRBV25-1, the J call TRBJ1-1; tentatively, D is TRBD1 (6 bases). The CDR3 covers 14 residues. The V end was cut by 5 bases, the J end by 0 bases, with 10 bases between. Germline assignment: CDR1 MGHDK and CDR2 SYGVNS. The CDR3 DNA follows: TGTGCCAGCAGTCGGGGGGCCATGAACACTGAAGCTTTCTTT. Its protein product is CASSRGAMNTEAFF.

The rearrangement uses TRBV7-3 and TRBJ2-1; 13 nucleotides match TRBD2. Germline V gene sequence: CDR1 SGHTA, CDR2 FQGTGA. V was pared by 5 bases and J by 9 bases, with 10 bases of the junction left unmatched. The CDR3 contains 16 residues. The CDR3 spells CASSKQWTSGRAEQFF. The CDR3 DNA reads as TGTGCCAGCAGCAAGCAGTGGACTAGCGGGAGAGCTGAGCAGTTCTTC.

The V and J genes are TRBV10-3 and TRBJ2-7; D might be TRBD2 (5 bases). V was trimmed by 10 bases and J by 0 bases, leaving 13 bases between them. Germline CDR1 is ENHRY and CDR2 is SYGVKD. The CDR3 extends over 13 amino acids. CDR3 nucleotide sequence: TGTGCCACCTTAGCGAGTAGCTCCTACGAGCAGTACTTC. This encodes CATLASSSYEQYF.

As regards this clone: Other nucleotide sequences from this sample produce the same CDR3. V usage is TRBV11-2 and J usage is TRBJ2-1; 8 bases align to TRBD1. This CDR3 spans 15 amino acids. V gave up 1 base and J gave up 4 bases; unmatched junction bases: 3. Germline V lookup: CDR1 SGHAT, CDR2 FQNNGV. The CDR3 sequence is CASSLGTGTYNEQFF. Here the CDR3 DNA reads TGTGCCAGCAGCTTAGGGACAGGGACATACAATGAGCAGTTCTTC.

Details on this clone: Within the sample, other DNA sequences also encode this same CDR3. The rearrangement joins TRBV9 to TRBJ2-6; D not resolved. V lost 1 base and J 1 base, leaving 6 bases between the germline ends. The V gene's germline CDR1 is SGDLS and CDR2 YYNGEE. The CDR3 consists of 15 residues. Here the CDR3 DNA reads TGTGCCAGCAGCGTATTGGGGTCTGGGGCCAACGTCCTGACTTTC. Translation: CASSVLGSGANVLTF.